These T cell receptor beta chains were read from a single sample in a study of OX40 agonist ivuxolimab in advanced cancers. TCRdb's copy holds only in-frame clones and misses some; the assay was immunoSEQ multiplex PCR. Altogether tens of thousands of clones are present, approximately 86% being singletons, with the ten largest covering about 30%. The sample in question was CD4+ or CD8+ T cells sorted from blood, obtained in a trial of the OX40 agonist ivuxolimab. Receptors originate from an adult with an advanced solid tumor such as melanoma, head and neck, liver or kidney cancer. The CDR3 runs from the conserved cysteine through the conserved F or W. A D gene is named only where the DNA matches it firmly. Size values are once, few and many counts, or a class for expanded clones, and some rows have none.

V gene	J gene	clone size	D gene	CDR3 DNA	CDR3 protein
TRBV29-1	TRBJ2-1	NA	TRBD1	TGCAGCGACCCGGGACAGGGTCCCCGTGAGCAGTTCTTC	CSDPGQGPREQFF
TRBV19	TRBJ2-1	NA	NA	TGTGCCAGTAGTATTGGGGGGCATGAGCAGTTCTTC	CASSIGGHEQFF
TRBV19	TRBJ2-7	NA	NA	TGTGCCAGTAGTACAGGGGTGAGCGAGCAGTACTTC	CASSTGVSEQYF
TRBV11-2	TRBJ2-7	once	TRBD1	TGTGCCAGCAGCTTTACAGGGGGAACCTACGAGCAGTACTTC	CASSFTGGTYEQYF
TRBV2	TRBJ2-4	NA	TRBD1	TGTGCCAGCCGACAGGGGGCAAACATTCAGTACTTC	CASRQGANIQYF
TRBV9	TRBJ2-7	NA	TRBD1	TGTGCCAGCAGCGCGGGACAGGGGTACGAGTGGGTGGACGAGCAGTACTTC	CASSAGQGYEWVDEQYF
TRBV7-3	TRBJ2-7	NA	NA	TGTGCCAGCAGCTTGGACTCGTCCTACGAGCAGTACTTC	CASSLDSSYEQYF
TRBV19	TRBJ1-5	NA	NA	TGTGCCAGTAGCTTCTTACAGTGGGGCGGGAGTCAGCCCCAGCATTTT	CASSFLQWGGSQPQHF
TRBV28	TRBJ1-6	NA	NA	TGTGCCAGCAGGCCCCTCCCGACAAGCTCCTATAATTCACCCCTCCACTTT	CASRPLPTSSYNSPLHF
TRBV7-9	TRBJ2-3	NA	NA	TGTGCCAGCAGTCAGGTTCCTCACACAGATACGCAGTATTTT	CASSQVPHTDTQYF
TRBV6-5	TRBJ2-1	NA	NA	TGTGCCAGCAGTTACCCGCTGGGCGGAAACAATGAGCAGTTCTTC	CASSYPLGGNNEQFF
TRBV5-6	TRBJ2-1	NA	TRBD2	TGTGCCAGCAGCTTGGCTAGCGGGGTCGGAGGACTCTACAATGAGCAGTTCTTC	CASSLASGVGGLYNEQFF
TRBV4-2	TRBJ2-7	NA	NA	TGTGCCAGCAGCCAGGCGTCCTACGAGCAGTACTTC	CASSQASYEQYF
TRBV19	TRBJ2-1	NA	TRBD2	TGTGCCAGTAACCTAGCGGGACGTATAAATGAGCAGTTCTTC	CASNLAGRINEQFF
TRBV28	TRBJ2-1	NA	TRBD2	TGTGCCAGCAGTCCCCCCTTAGCGGGAGGGCCCTCTCTCTACAATGAGCAGTTCTTC	CASSPPLAGGPSLYNEQFF
TRBV10-2	TRBJ2-7	once	TRBD2	TGCGCCAGCAGTACTAGCGGGAGCTACGAGCAGTACTTC	CASSTSGSYEQYF
TRBV27	TRBJ2-7	NA	NA	TGTGCCAGCAGCCGTTCCGGGGTCCCCCCTTACGAGCAGTACTTC	CASSRSGVPPYEQYF
TRBV7-9	TRBJ2-1	NA	TRBD1	TGTGCCAGCAACTTACCAACTTTGGGGACAGGGTCAAATGAGCAGTTCTTC	CASNLPTLGTGSNEQFF
TRBV4-2	TRBJ2-1	NA	NA	TGTGCCAGCAGCCAAGTTGTCTACAATGAGCAGTTCTTC	CASSQVVYNEQFF
TRBV7-7	TRBJ2-3	NA	NA	TGTGCTAGCAGCCCCAGGGGGGGTGCGAGCACAGATACGCAGTATTTT	CASSPRGGASTDTQYF
TRBV5-4	TRBJ2-7	NA	TRBD2	TGTGCCAGCAGCTTGTGGCGGGAGGTCTCCTACGAGCAGTACTTC	CASSLWREVSYEQYF
TRBV5-1	TRBJ2-7	NA	NA	TGCGCCAGCACCGGACTGGCCTACGAGCAGTACTTC	CASTGLAYEQYF
TRBV18	TRBJ2-1	once	NA	TGTGCCAGCTCACCATTCGTACAGGGCTCCTACAATGAGCAGTTCTTC	CASSPFVQGSYNEQFF
TRBV5-1	TRBJ2-1	NA	NA	TGCGCCAGCAGCCCACATTATCGGGATGAGCAGTTCTTC	CASSPHYRDEQFF
TRBV10-3	TRBJ2-7	NA	NA	TGTGCCATCAGTGAGGTTGGGTTGGACGAGCAGTACTTC	CAISEVGLDEQYF
TRBV7-3	TRBJ2-1	NA	NA	TGTGCCAGCAGCTTAAAGGGGGTCGATGAGCAGTTCTTC	CASSLKGVDEQFF
TRBV2	TRBJ2-1	NA	NA	TGTGCCAGCAGTGCAGGCGGGGCCCATCTGTTCTTC	CASSAGGAHLFF
TRBV7-3	TRBJ2-2	NA	NA	TGTGCCAGCAGAGATCAGTCCGGGGAGCTGTTTTTT	CASRDQSGELFF
TRBV5-8	TRBJ2-7	NA	TRBD2	TGTGCCAGCAGCTGGGGGGGTAGTGAGGCCTACGAGCAGTACTTC	CASSWGGSEAYEQYF
TRBV30	TRBJ1-5	NA	TRBD1	TGTGCCTGGAGTTGGACAGGGGGCCGCAATCAGCCCCAGCATTTT	CAWSWTGGRNQPQHF
TRBV10-1	TRBJ2-3	NA	TRBD2	TGCGCCAGCAGTGAGTGGACTAGCGTTAGCACAGATACGCAGTATTTT	CASSEWTSVSTDTQYF
TRBV30	TRBJ2-7	NA	NA	TGTGCCTGGATAAATTGGGACACTTCCTACGAGCAGTACTTC	CAWINWDTSYEQYF
TRBV7-9	TRBJ2-2	NA	NA	TGTGCCAGCAGCCAACCTAACAGCGGGGAGCTGTTTTTT	CASSQPNSGELFF
TRBV7-8	TRBJ2-7	NA	NA	TGTGCCAGCAGCCATATGGGACACGAGCAGTACTTC	CASSHMGHEQYF
TRBV9	TRBJ2-1	NA	TRBD2	TGTGCCAGCAGCGTAGGACTAGCTCCCTACAATGAGCAGTTCTTC	CASSVGLAPYNEQFF
TRBV11-2	TRBJ2-7	NA	TRBD2	TGTGCCAGCAGTCCCTTAGGAGGGAGGGCCTCCTACGAGCAGTACTTC	CASSPLGGRASYEQYF
TRBV27	TRBJ1-6	NA	TRBD1	TGTGCCAGCAGTTTAAGACAGGGGAGTTCACCCCTCCACTTT	CASSLRQGSSPLHF
TRBV23-1	TRBJ2-7	NA	TRBD1	TGCGCCAGCAGTGAAAGGGGGGCCGGGACAGGCAGCGAGCAGTACTTC	CASSERGAGTGSEQYF
TRBV11-2	TRBJ2-1	NA	NA	TGTGCCAGCAGCTTAGCGGAAGTTGAGCAGTTCTTC	CASSLAEVEQFF
TRBV19	TRBJ1-5	NA	NA	TGTGCCAGTAGTCTACAGGGTCAGCCCCAGCATTTT	CASSLQGQPQHF
TRBV5-6	TRBJ2-1	NA	TRBD2	TGTGCCAGCAGCTTGGGCGGGACTAGCGGTTACAATGAGCAGTTCTTC	CASSLGGTSGYNEQFF
TRBV7-9	TRBJ2-5	NA	TRBD1	TGTGCCAGCAGCTGGACAGGGGCTGGGGAGACCCAGTACTTC	CASSWTGAGETQYF
TRBV19	TRBJ1-1	NA	NA	TGTGCCAGTAGTATTATCAGAGACACTGAAGCTTTCTTT	CASSIIRDTEAFF
TRBV5-4	TRBJ2-1	NA	TRBD2	TGTGCCAGCAGCTTGCTACTAGCGGGAGTGGGGTATGAGCAGTTCTTC	CASSLLLAGVGYEQFF
TRBV21-1	TRBJ1-2	NA	NA	TGTGCCAGCAGCTCCTTCTTAGGGACAGGCTATGGCTACACCTTC	CASSSFLGTGYGYTF
TRBV28	TRBJ1-5	NA	TRBD1	TGTGCCAGCAGGACAGGGGGTCTAAGCAATCAGCCCCAGCATTTT	CASRTGGLSNQPQHF
TRBV2	TRBJ2-2	NA	NA	TGTGCCAGCAGTGAAAGCAGGGTTGCCGGGGAGCTGTTTTTT	CASSESRVAGELFF
TRBV11-1	TRBJ2-6	NA	NA	TGTGCCAGCAAGAGCGGGGCCAACGTCCTGACTTTC	CASKSGANVLTF
TRBV11-2	TRBJ2-7	NA	TRBD2	TGTGCCAGCAGCGGGACTAGCGGCTACGAGCAGTACTTC	CASSGTSGYEQYF
TRBV7-3	TRBJ2-6	NA	NA	TGTGCCAGCAGCTTAGCCGGTGGGCAGGACCACTCTGGGGCCAACGTCCTGACTTTC	CASSLAGGQDHSGANVLTF
TRBV7-6	TRBJ2-1	NA	NA	TGTGCCAGCAGCACCCAACGTTCCGAATACAATGAGCAGTTCTTC	CASSTQRSEYNEQFF
TRBV28	TRBJ1-5	NA	NA	TGTGCCAGCAGTCTGACGGGGGGGCAAAATCAGCCCCAGCATTTT	CASSLTGGQNQPQHF
TRBV6-5	TRBJ2-3	NA	NA	TGTGCCAGCAGCTGGCGACTAGTCGATACGCAGTATTTT	CASSWRLVDTQYF
TRBV7-6	TRBJ2-3	NA	TRBD2	TGTGCCAGCAGACAAGGGACTAGCGGGAGGTCCCCAGATACGCAGTATTTT	CASRQGTSGRSPDTQYF
TRBV9	TRBJ1-6	NA	NA	TGTGCCAGCAGCCCCCACCTGGACGGTGGTTCACCCCTCCACTTT	CASSPHLDGGSPLHF
TRBV28	TRBJ1-2	few	TRBD1	TGTGCCAGCAGTTGGGGCACAGACAGGGGAACTAACTATGGCTACACCTTC	CASSWGTDRGTNYGYTF
TRBV15	TRBJ2-1	NA	NA	TGTGCCACCAGCGGCCCGGGAAGCTTGGGACTGGCTTTCTATGAGCAGTTCTTC	CATSGPGSLGLAFYEQFF